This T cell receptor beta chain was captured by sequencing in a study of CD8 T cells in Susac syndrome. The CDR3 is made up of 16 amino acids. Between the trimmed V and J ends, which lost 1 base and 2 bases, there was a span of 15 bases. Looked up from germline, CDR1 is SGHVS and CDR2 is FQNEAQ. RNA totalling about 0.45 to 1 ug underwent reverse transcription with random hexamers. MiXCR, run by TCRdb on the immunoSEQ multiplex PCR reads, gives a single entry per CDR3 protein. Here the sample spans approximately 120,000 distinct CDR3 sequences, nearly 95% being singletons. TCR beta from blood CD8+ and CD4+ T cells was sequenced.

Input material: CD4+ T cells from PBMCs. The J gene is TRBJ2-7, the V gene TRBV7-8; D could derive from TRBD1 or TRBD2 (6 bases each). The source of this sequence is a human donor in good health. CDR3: CASSLEGGRTTYEQYF. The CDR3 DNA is TGTGCCAGCAGCTTAGAGGGGGGACGGACGACCTACGAGCAGTACTTC.